This T cell receptor (beta chain) was recorded in a study of blood T cell repertoires in COVID-19. In the study overall: PBMCs, B-cell-depleted T cells, or T cells were the source of the cDNA or gDNA that made up the material.

CDR1 is WSHSY, CDR2 SAAADI, per germline. The CDR3 spans 13 residues. V was cut by 4 bases and J by 4 bases, with 7 bases left in between. Sequenced by immunoSEQ multiplex PCR; TCRdb stores in-frame clones only, minus some. The sample has about 100,000 clones, about 90% seen once. This receptor was taken from a human donor in a cohort sampled during active COVID-19. This rearrangement joins TRBV10-2 to TRBJ1-4, with D perhaps TRBD1 (5 bases). Sequences were obtained from peripheral blood. Here the CDR3 DNA reads TGCGCCAGCAGTGTTAGGGGTAATGAAAAACTGTTTTTT. Protein sequence: CASSVRGNEKLFF.